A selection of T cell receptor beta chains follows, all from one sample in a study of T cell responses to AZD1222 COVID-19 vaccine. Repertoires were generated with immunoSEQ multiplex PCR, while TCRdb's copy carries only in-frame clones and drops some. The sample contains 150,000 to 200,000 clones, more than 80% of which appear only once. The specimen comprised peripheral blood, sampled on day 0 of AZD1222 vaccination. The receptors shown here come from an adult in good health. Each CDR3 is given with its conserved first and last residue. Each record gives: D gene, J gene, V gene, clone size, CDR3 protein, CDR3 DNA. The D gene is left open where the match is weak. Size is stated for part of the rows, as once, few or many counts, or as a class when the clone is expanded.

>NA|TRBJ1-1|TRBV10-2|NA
CASISSGNTEAFF
TGCGCCAGCATTTCGTCCGGGAACACTGAAGCTTTCTTT
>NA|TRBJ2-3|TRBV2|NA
CASSRRAGGDTQYF
TGTGCCAGCAGTAGGCGGGCCGGTGGAGATACGCAGTATTTT
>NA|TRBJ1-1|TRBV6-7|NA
CASRLGHWNTEAFF
TGTGCCAGCAGATTGGGACATTGGAACACTGAAGCTTTCTTT
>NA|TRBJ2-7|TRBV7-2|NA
CASSLVASGGSYEQYF
TGTGCCAGCAGCTTAGTAGCGTCAGGGGGGTCCTACGAGCAGTACTTC
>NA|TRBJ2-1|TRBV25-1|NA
CASSDLVSEQFF
TGTGCCAGCAGTGATCTAGTTTCTGAGCAGTTCTTC
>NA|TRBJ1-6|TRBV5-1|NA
CASSLVHRESPLHF
TGCGCCAGCAGCTTGGTCCACAGGGAATCACCCCTCCACTTT
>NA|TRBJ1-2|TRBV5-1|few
CASSLLYNYGYTF
TGCGCCAGCAGCTTGCTATATAACTATGGCTACACCTTC
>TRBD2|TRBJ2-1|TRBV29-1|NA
CSVEHVSGSYEQFF
TGCAGCGTTGAACATGTTAGCGGGAGCTATGAGCAGTTCTTC
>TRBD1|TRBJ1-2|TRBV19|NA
CASQGQTAGYTF
TGTGCCAGTCAGGGACAGACCGCAGGCTACACCTTC
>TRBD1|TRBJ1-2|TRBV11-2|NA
CASSLDRGKSSF
TGTGCCAGCAGCTTAGACAGGGGGAAGAGCTCCTTC
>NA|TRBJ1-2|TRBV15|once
CATSREIQIGGYTF
TGTGCCACCAGCAGAGAGATCCAGATTGGTGGCTACACCTTC
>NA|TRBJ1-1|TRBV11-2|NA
CASSRGGETPEAFF
TGTGCCAGCAGCCGCGGGGGTGAAACCCCTGAAGCTTTCTTT
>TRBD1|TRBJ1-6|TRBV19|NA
CASSETGGNSPLHF
TGTGCCAGTAGTGAGACAGGGGGGAATTCACCCCTCCACTTT
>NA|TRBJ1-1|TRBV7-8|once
CASSLDSALEAFF
TGTGCCAGCAGCTTAGACAGCGCCCTCGAAGCTTTCTTT
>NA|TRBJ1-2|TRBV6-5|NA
CASGIGGGYTF
TGTGCCAGCGGTATTGGCGGTGGCTACACCTTC
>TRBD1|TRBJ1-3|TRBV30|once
CAWSTGTAISGNTIYF
TGTGCCTGGAGTACAGGGACAGCTATCTCTGGAAACACCATATATTTT
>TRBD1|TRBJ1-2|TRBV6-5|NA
CASSYSQGTYGYTF
TGTGCCAGCAGTTACTCACAGGGGACCTATGGCTACACCTTC
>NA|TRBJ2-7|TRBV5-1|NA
CASSLAGTPAYEQYF
TGCGCCAGCAGCTTGGCCGGGACGCCCGCCTACGAGCAGTACTTC
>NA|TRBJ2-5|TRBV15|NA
CATSRDRGARYQETQYF
TGTGCCACCAGCAGAGACCGCGGAGCGAGGTACCAAGAGACCCAGTACTTC
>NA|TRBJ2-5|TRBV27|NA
CASSFTPLGAQYF
TGTGCCAGCAGTTTTACCCCCTTAGGGGCCCAGTACTTC
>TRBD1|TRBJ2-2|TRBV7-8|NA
CASSRTGGQNTGELFF
TGTGCCAGCAGTCGGACAGGGGGCCAGAACACCGGGGAGCTGTTTTTT
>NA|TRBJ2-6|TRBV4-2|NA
CASSQEIGYSGANVLTF
TGTGCCAGCAGCCAAGAGATCGGTTATTCTGGGGCCAACGTCCTGACTTTC
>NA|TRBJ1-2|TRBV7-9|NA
CASSKAGPGRVDGYTF
TGTGCCAGCAGTAAAGCGGGGCCTGGCAGGGTTGATGGCTACACCTTC
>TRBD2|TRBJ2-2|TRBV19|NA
CASRNLAGVGTGELFF
TGTGCCAGCCGCAACCTAGCGGGAGTGGGAACCGGGGAGCTGTTTTTT
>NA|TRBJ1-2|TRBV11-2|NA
CASSLNSRVGGYTF
TGTGCCAGCAGCTTGAACTCTAGGGTAGGCGGCTACACCTTC
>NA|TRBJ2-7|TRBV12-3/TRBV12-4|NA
CASRPRTGNEQYF
TGTGCCAGCAGGCCACGAACAGGGAACGAGCAGTACTTC
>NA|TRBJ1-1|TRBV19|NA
CASSMSSLNTEAFF
TGTGCCAGTAGTATGAGCAGTCTGAACACTGAAGCTTTCTTT
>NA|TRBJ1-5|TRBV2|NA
CASSTVNQPQHF
TGTGCCAGCAGTACAGTGAATCAGCCCCAGCATTTT
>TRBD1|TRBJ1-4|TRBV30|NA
CAWSVRQGREKLFF
TGTGCCTGGAGTGTCAGACAGGGACGAGAAAAACTGTTTTTT
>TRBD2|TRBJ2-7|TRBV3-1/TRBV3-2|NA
CASSQGGGFFGYEQYF
TGTGCCAGCAGCCAAGGGGGGGGGTTTTTCGGCTACGAGCAGTACTTC
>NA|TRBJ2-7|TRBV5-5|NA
CASSRLGTQGRKEQYF
TGTGCCAGCAGCCGACTGGGGACTCAGGGGAGAAAGGAGCAGTACTTC
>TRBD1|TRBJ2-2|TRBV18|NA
CASSPQTGWNTGELFF
TGTGCCAGCTCACCCCAGACAGGGTGGAACACCGGGGAGCTGTTTTTT
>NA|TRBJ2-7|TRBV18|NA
CASSLSGTSAGEQYF
TGTGCCAGCTCACTATCCGGGACTTCCGCCGGAGAGCAGTACTTC
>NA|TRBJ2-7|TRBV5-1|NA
CASSFTGQQVEQYF
TGCGCCAGCAGCTTCACCGGGCAGCAGGTCGAGCAGTACTTC
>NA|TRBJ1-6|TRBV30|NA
CAWNLQASPLHF
TGTGCCTGGAATCTACAGGCTTCACCCCTCCACTTT
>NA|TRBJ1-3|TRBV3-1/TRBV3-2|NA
CASSLTFSGNTIYF
TGTGCCAGCAGCCTGACATTCTCTGGAAACACCATATATTTT
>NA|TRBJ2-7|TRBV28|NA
CASSLVGRNYEQYF
TGTGCCAGCAGTTTAGTGGGACGGAACTACGAGCAGTACTTC
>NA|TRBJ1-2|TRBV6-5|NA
CASTPGTLTYGYTF
TGTGCCAGCACCCCCGGGACTTTAACCTATGGCTACACCTTC
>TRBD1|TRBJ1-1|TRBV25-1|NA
CASTLAGTAEAFF
TGTGCCAGCACCCTTGCCGGGACAGCTGAAGCTTTCTTT
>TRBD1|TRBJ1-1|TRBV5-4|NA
CASSPGTVNTEAFF
TGTGCCAGCAGCCCCGGGACAGTGAACACTGAAGCTTTCTTT
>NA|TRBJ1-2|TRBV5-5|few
CASSFLSTNYGYTF
TGTGCCAGCAGCTTTTTGTCGACGAACTATGGCTACACCTTC
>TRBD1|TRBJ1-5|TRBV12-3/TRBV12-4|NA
CASSPYEGAPQHF
TGTGCCAGCAGTCCCTACGAGGGGGCTCCCCAACATTTT
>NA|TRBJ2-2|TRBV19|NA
CASSRGRELFF
TGTGCCAGTAGTCGAGGAAGGGAGCTGTTTTTT
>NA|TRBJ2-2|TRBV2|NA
CASRESSGTGGELFF
TGTGCCAGCAGGGAGAGTTCAGGGACCGGCGGGGAGCTGTTTTTT
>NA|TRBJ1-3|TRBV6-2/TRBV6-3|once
CASSRDDGNTIYF
TGTGCCAGCAGCCGGGACGATGGAAACACCATATATTTT
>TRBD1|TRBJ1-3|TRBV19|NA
CASSSGTGHGNTIYF
TGTGCCAGTAGCTCCGGGACAGGCCATGGAAACACCATATATTTT
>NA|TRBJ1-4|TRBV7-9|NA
CASSFARQESEKLFF
TGTGCCAGCAGCTTCGCAAGACAGGAATCCGAAAAACTGTTTTTT
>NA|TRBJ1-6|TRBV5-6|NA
CASTRRGTFSSYNSPLHF
TGTGCCAGCACCCGCCGGGGAACCTTTAGCTCCTATAATTCACCCCTCCACTTT
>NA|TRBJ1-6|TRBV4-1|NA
CASSAVGGYVYSPLHF
TGCGCCAGCAGTGCGGTGGGGGGCTATGTGTATTCACCCCTCCACTTT
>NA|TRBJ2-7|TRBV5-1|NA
CASSKELAVAFEQYF
TGCGCCAGCAGCAAAGAATTGGCGGTAGCCTTCGAGCAGTACTTC